What follows are 27 T cell receptor beta chains derived from one specimen sequenced in a study of neurological immune-mediated disorders. From the 5' RACE reads, TCRdb called clonotypes with MiXCR, one entry per CDR3 protein. The top ten clones hold around 14% of a sample with fewer than 30,000 distinct CDR3 sequences, about an eighth of them seen once. Source material: PBMCs. The origin of the receptors is a woman between 55 and 75 years old with HTLV-1-associated myelopathy (HAM/TSP).

This clonotype was counted many times. This sequence joins TRBV6-6 and TRBJ2-4; D is unresolved. Germline loops: CDR1 MNHNY, CDR2 SVGAGI (reference sequence). The CDR3 is 13 amino acids. V shed 4 bases and J shed 1 base, with 5 bases lying between them. Here the CDR3 reads CASSSAAKNIQYF. The CDR3 DNA sequence: TGTGCCAGCAGTTCGGCTGCCAAAAACATTCAGTACTTC.

V gene TRBV5-1 combines with J gene TRBJ1-6; D ambiguous. CDR1 and CDR2 from the germline V gene are SGHRS and YFSETQ. This CDR3 comprises 14 residues. V lost 0 bases and J 9 bases, leaving 10 bases between the germline ends. The CDR3 DNA follows: TGCGCCAGCAGCTTGGAAGGGTTTGGTTCACCCCTCCACTTT. Residues: CASSLEGFGSPLHF.

This clonotype was observed at least ten times. The chain combines TRBV5-1 with TRBJ2-3; 9 bases agree with TRBD2. The germline CDR1 and CDR2 sequences are SGHRS and YFSETQ. V gave up 1 base and J gave up 0 bases; unmatched junction bases: 15. The CDR3 is 20 residues long. CDR3 region: CASSLHNSGTSRQSTDTQYF. DNA for the CDR3: TGCGCCAGCAGCTTGCACAATTCCGGGACTAGCAGACAAAGCACAGATACGCAGTATTTT.

This clonotype has a count of ten or more. The V and J genes are TRBV5-6 and TRBJ2-2; the D gene is possibly TRBD1 (6 bases). Germline lookup yields CDR1 SGHDT and CDR2 YYEEEE. Trimming cost V 1 base and J 6 bases, with 7 bases left between them. The CDR3 contains 13 residues. CDR3 sequence: CASSLTGPGELFF. For the CDR3, the DNA is TGTGCCAGCAGCTTGACAGGGCCCGGGGAGCTGTTTTTT.

This clonotype was counted between two and nine times. The chain links TRBV1 to TRBJ2-3; the table's TRBD1 call for D was not verified on the DNA. TRBV1 is assigned pseudogene status. This CDR3 is built from 16 residues. The CDR3 nucleotides read TGCACCAGCAGCCAAGACAGGGATGTTGGCACAGATACGCAGTATTTT. The encoded protein is CTSSQDRDVGTDTQYF.

Ten or more counts support this clonotype. J is TRBJ2-2 and V is TRBV6-1; TRBD1 aligns across 7 bases. From germline, CDR1 is MNHNS and CDR2 SASEGT. The V segment lost 5 bases and the J segment 3 bases; nucleotides outside the gene matches: 6. CDR3 length: 15 residues. CDR3 nucleotides: TGTGCCAGCAGTCAAGGACAGGTACACACCGGGGAGCTGTTTTTT. It codes for CASSQGQVHTGELFF.

This clonotype has at least ten counts. CDR3 sequence: CAIRPGQGSNSYGYTF. The DNA of the CDR3 is TGTGCCATCAGACCGGGACAGGGATCGAATAGCTATGGCTACACCTTC. The chain links TRBV10-3 to TRBJ1-2, with 9 positions matching TRBD1. The CDR3 contains 16 residues. The V gene's germline CDR1 is ENHRY and CDR2 SYGVKD. V dropped 6 bases and J dropped 4; count of bases not matched to a gene: 12.

This clonotype was observed many times. The chain links TRBV24-1 to TRBJ2-1; tentatively, D is TRBD1 (5 bases). The CDR3 contains 16 residues. The V and J ends lost 3 bases and 8 bases respectively, with 19 bases between them. Germline V gives CDR1 KGHDR, CDR2 SFDVKD. The CDR3 region is CATSDRGHLTMDEQFF. The CDR3 coding sequence is TGTGCCACCAGTGATCGAGGACACTTGACGATGGATGAGCAGTTCTTC.

Regarding this clonotype: Because the CDR3's place on the DNA is in doubt, the DNA is left out and the CDR3 is given as listed by TCRdb. The chain is built from TRBV24-1 and TRBJ2-3; the table's TRBD2 call for D was not verified on the DNA. The CDR3 length equals 23 residues, ends included. Germline V gene data show CDR1 as KGHDR and CDR2 as SFDVKD. The CDR3 reads CATSPTNSAYEQYFGPGTHTQYF.

This clonotype was detected many times. The chain carries TRBV20-1 and TRBJ2-3; tentatively, D is TRBD1 (5 bases). The CDR3 covers 15 residues. V dropped 5 bases and J dropped 0 bases, with 15 bases sitting between them. Per the germline V gene, CDR1 is DFQATT and CDR2 is SNEGSKA (reference sequence). The CDR3 loop is CSAEQAVSSTDTQYF. The DNA of the CDR3 is TGCAGTGCTGAACAGGCTGTATCTAGCACAGATACGCAGTATTTT.

This clonotype occurred many times. The J gene is TRBJ2-2, the V gene TRBV3-1; 8 nucleotides agree with TRBD1. CDR1 is LGHDT, CDR2 YNNKEL, per germline (reference sequence). This CDR3 contains 13 residues. After removal of 4 bases from V and 7 bases from J, the junction contained 2 bases not matched to a gene. The DNA of the CDR3 is TGTGCCAGCAGCCTACAGGGGGTCGGGGAGCTGTTTTTT. It translates to CASSLQGVGELFF.

This clonotype was found many times. The chain uses TRBV18 and TRBJ2-5, with TRBD1 matching over 8 bases. The CDR3 has 15 amino acids. Trimming removed 3 bases from V and 4 bases from J; junction bases left unmatched: 7. Germline CDR1 reads KGHSH; CDR2 reads LQKENI. CDR3 protein: CASSPDRALGETQYF. CDR3 sequence (DNA): TGTGCCAGCTCACCGGACAGGGCGCTTGGAGAGACCCAGTACTTC.

Comments on this clonotype: One end of the junction is discordant with germline, which a read error may explain. The chain is built from TRBV20-1 and TRBJ2-7; possibly TRBD1 for D (5 bases). There are 13 residues in the CDR3. The germline CDR1 and CDR2 sequences are DFQATT and SNEGSKA (reference sequence). The CDR3 DNA reads TGTAGTGCTAGAGAGTGGGGCTCGGACGAGCAGTACTTC. It encodes CSAREWGSDEQYF.

In its sample, this clonotype was seen many times. The chain is built from TRBV12-5 and TRBJ1-3; no clear D gene. This CDR3 has 16 amino acids. Germline CDR1 and CDR2: LGHNT and FRNRAP. V lost 2 bases, J lost 5 bases, and 16 bases lay in between. The CDR3 protein is CASGLTRTAARNTIYF. CDR3 nucleotides: TGTGCTAGTGGTTTGACGCGGACGGCCGCGAGAAACACCATATATTTT.

In its sample, this clonotype was seen once. This chain uses TRBV2 with TRBJ2-7; 9 bases are shared with TRBD2. CDR1 is SNHLY, CDR2 FYNNEI, per germline. This CDR3 comprises 14 residues. V trimming: 4 bases; J trimming: 0 bases; junction bases outside the gene matches: 1. The CDR3 sequence is CASSGGRVSYEQYF. The CDR3 DNA is TGTGCCAGCAGTGGCGGGAGGGTCTCCTACGAGCAGTACTTC. Together with reference TRBV2 and TRBJ2-7, the CDR3 gives the full variable domain: EPEVTQTPSHQVTQMGQEVILRCVPISNHLYFYWYRQILGQKVEFLVSFYNNEISEKSEIFDDQFSVERPDGSNFTLKIRSTKLEDSAMYFCASSGGRVSYEQYFGPGTRLTVT.

This clonotype came up many times. The rearrangement uses TRBV6-5 and TRBJ1-1, with TRBD1 identical over 7 bases. Trimming removed 4 bases from V and 7 bases from J; junction bases left unmatched: 12. This CDR3 has 15 amino acids. The germline gives CDR1 MNHEY, CDR2 SVGAGI. The DNA of the CDR3 is TGTGCCAGCAGTTTCAAATGGACAGGACGGAATGAAGCTTTCTTT. It translates to CASSFKWTGRNEAFF.

There are many counts of this clonotype. The chain couples TRBV29-1 to TRBJ2-1; a weak D match, TRBD1 (7 bases). This CDR3 has 15 amino acids. V was pared by 7 bases and J by 0 bases, with 16 bases between. CDR1 is SQVTM and CDR2 is ANQGSEA in the germline V gene. CDR3 DNA: TGCAGCGGCGGGACAGTGATAAGCTCCTACAATGAGCAGTTCTTC. This sequence encodes CSGGTVISSYNEQFF.

Ten or more counts support this clonotype. It is unclear where the CDR3 begins or ends on the DNA, so no DNA is shown, and the CDR3 is as TCRdb lists it. The chain recombines TRBV20-1 with TRBJ2-5; TRBD1 is the table's D call and was not checked against the DNA. The germline gives CDR1 DFQATT, CDR2 SNEGSKA (reference sequence). The CDR3 is 13 residues long, ends included. The CDR3 here is CSARDLSGQGRFF.

This clonotype has a count of ten or more. The V call is TRBV9, the J call TRBJ1-3; D is ambiguous. Trimming took off 0 bases at V and 4 bases at J, with 8 bases between the two ends. Germline lookup yields CDR1 SGDLS and CDR2 YYNGEE. CDR3 length: 14 amino acids. CDR3 bases: TGTGCCAGCAGCGTAGGAACAGAGGGAAACACCATATATTTT. Translating it yields CASSVGTEGNTIYF.

At least ten counts were recorded for this clonotype. The chain recombines TRBV27 with TRBJ1-6, with no clear D. The CDR3 is made up of 16 amino acids. Trimming took off 2 bases at V and 0 bases at J, with 8 bases between the two ends. Per the germline V gene, CDR1 is MNHEY and CDR2 is SMNVEV (reference sequence). The chain's CDR3 is CASSLSGSSYNSPLHF. CDR3 nucleotides: TGTGCCAGCAGTTTAAGTGGGAGCTCCTATAATTCACCCCTCCACTTT.

This clonotype was recorded at least ten times. The chain recombines TRBV7-9 with TRBJ2-7; perhaps D is TRBD1 or TRBD2 (5 bases each). CDR1 and CDR2 (germline): SEHNR, FQNEAQ (reference sequence). The ends were cut back, 5 bases at V and 3 bases at J, with 17 bases in the middle. CDR3 length: 15 amino acids. The CDR3 coding sequence is TGTGCCAGCAGCCTGACTGGGGACGGAAACTACGAGCAGTACTTC. Translation gives CASSLTGDGNYEQYF.

Many counts were recorded for this clonotype. This chain joins TRBV7-2 and TRBJ1-1; 8 bases fit TRBD1. V was pared by 3 bases and J by 0 bases, with 3 bases of the junction left unmatched. Germline CDR1 SGHTA, CDR2 FQGNSA. CDR3 length equals 15 residues. The CDR3 loop reads CASSFRTGMNTEAFF. CDR3 sequence (DNA): TGTGCCAGCAGCTTTAGGACAGGGATGAACACTGAAGCTTTCTTT.

This clonotype was observed at least ten times. The J gene is TRBJ2-1, the V gene TRBV11-3, with a possible D match to TRBD2 (5 bases). V lost 5 bases and J 9 bases, leaving 17 bases between the germline ends. Germline loops: CDR1 SGHNT, CDR2 YENEEA. This CDR3 region has 14 residues. CDR3 coding DNA: TGTGCCAGCAGCATTCCCGGGGTGCGCGGTGAGCAGTTCTTC. Its translation: CASSIPGVRGEQFF.

This clonotype was counted many times. The chain employs TRBV20-1 and TRBJ1-5; no reliable D call. CDR1 and CDR2 (germline): DFQATT, SNEGSKA (reference sequence). This CDR3 region has 14 residues. Deletions cut 3 bases from V and 0 bases from J, with 9 bases between. CDR3 protein: CSARMGNSNQPQHF. Here the CDR3 DNA reads TGCAGTGCTAGGATGGGGAATAGCAATCAGCCCCAGCATTTT.

This clonotype has a count of ten or more. The chain combines TRBV5-1 with TRBJ1-1; no definite D call. Trimming shortened V by 2 bases and J by 4 bases, and 6 bases separated the two germline ends. Germline V gene data show CDR1 as SGHRS and CDR2 as YFSETQ. The CDR3 has 12 residues. This CDR3 is CASSLSGTEAFF. The CDR3 coding sequence is TGCGCCAGCAGCTTATCAGGCACTGAAGCTTTCTTT.

The table lists this clonotype with a few counts. The chain uses TRBV7-9 and TRBJ2-1; 10 bases agree with TRBD2. V lost 2 bases, J lost 8 bases, and 6 bases stayed unmatched. The CDR3 runs to 15 residues. CDR1 and CDR2 (germline): SEHNR, FQNEAQ (reference sequence). The DNA for the CDR3 is TGTGCCAGCAGCTTAAGAGCGGGGGGGCAGGATGAGCAGTTCTTC. It codes for CASSLRAGGQDEQFF.

The rearrangement uses TRBV19 and TRBJ2-3; 10 bases fit TRBD2. The CDR3 is 16 amino acids. The V gene's germline CDR1 is LNHDA and CDR2 SQIVND (reference sequence). V gave up 6 bases and J gave up 3 bases; unmatched junction bases: 9. This CDR3 reads CASSNRAGGLTDTQYF. The CDR3, as DNA: TGTGCCAGTAGCAACCGAGCGGGAGGGCTTACAGATACGCAGTATTTT.